The clone carrying this T cell receptor beta chain has a count of ten or more. Its antigen remains unknown. Researchers built TCR beta libraries using quantitative 5'-RACE with molecular barcodes. From the 5' RACE reads, TCRdb called clonotypes with MiXCR, one entry per CDR3 protein. The top ten clones hold 20% of a sample with 30,000 to 45,000 distinct CDR3 sequences, roughly 11% of them seen once. The sample is drawn from a study of CD8 T cells in ankylosing spondylitis. The CDR3 loop spans 14 amino acids. V lost 1 base to trimming and J lost 1 base, with 7 bases between them. Germline V lookup: CDR1 SGHTA, CDR2 FQGNSA. Study results and caveats: Clones linked to disease, bearing a CD8+ phenotype, were relatively rare in peripheral blood. For ankylosing spondylitis blood, a TCR beta motif of 8 or 9 highly homologous variants appeared characteristic.

The gene calls are TRBV7-2 and TRBJ1-1; D call uncertain. This TCR was recovered from a male donor with ankylosing spondylitis. Sequenced material: synovial fluid, either unsorted or a sorted T cell fraction (not recorded which). CDR3 in amino acids: CASSLVSENTEAFF. The CDR3 DNA follows: TGTGCCAGCAGCTTAGTTTCAGAGAACACTGAAGCTTTCTTT.